This TCR beta chain was recorded in a study of molecular identifiers for immune sequencing clone quantification. Study details: In replicates, RNA from roughly 21,000 or 96,000 naive CD8 cells was divided five ways and four parts were sequenced. Whole-study results and caveats: Jurkat TCR RNA spiked in from one cell could reportedly be detected among about a million naive cells.

This clonotype was recorded many times. The antigen remains unidentified. Isolation of naive CD8 T cells was achieved by sorting on a CD8+CD4-CCR7+CD45RA+ phenotype. TCRdb analysed the PCR reads with MiXCR anew, one entry per CDR3 protein. The sample gives 40,000 to 45,000 distinct CDR3 sequences, around 20% of which show up once; roughly 7% is in the top ten. Germline V gene sequence: CDR1 MNHEY, CDR2 SMNVEV (reference sequence). V was shortened by 6 bases and J by 2 bases, with 8 bases between the two germline ends. The CDR3 contains 13 residues. The sequencing input was naive CD8+ T cells from blood, with Jurkat cell RNA spiked in. Subset of the sample: FACS-sorted CD8+CD4-CCR7+CD45RA+ naive T cells. The V gene is TRBV27, the J gene TRBJ2-1; D remains unclear. The TCR originated in a human donor in good health. Some libraries in this study had Jurkat cell RNA spiked in. The CDR3 DNA reads TGTGCCAGCAGCTCCATCCCCTACAATGAGCAGTTCTTC. It specifies CASSSIPYNEQFF.